Below are 25 T cell receptor beta chains sequenced from a single sample in a study of cytomegalovirus exposure and HLA in healthy donors. The PCR contained 60 Vbeta and 13 Jbeta primers. The assay was immunoSEQ multiplex PCR, and TCRdb's table has in-frame clones only and misses some. The table includes under 200,000 clones, roughly 73% detected once. Sequencing was done on a sample of PBMCs. These receptors were taken from a woman in her 30s in good health and CMV-seronegative.

The genes are TRBV5-4 and TRBJ2-1; 16 bases align to TRBD2. In germline, CDR1 is SGHNT, CDR2 YYREEE (reference sequence). Unmatched junction bases numbered 4, after V lost 4 bases and J lost 6 bases. This CDR3 contains 16 residues. The CDR3 DNA reads as TGTGCCAGCAGCCGGGGACTAGCGGGGGGGCCCAATGAGCAGTTCTTC. Its protein is CASSRGLAGGPNEQFF.

The rearrangement uses TRBV4-3 and TRBJ2-1; 8 positions match TRBD2. V shed 2 bases and J 9 bases; nucleotides not matched to a gene: 9. The germline V gene has CDR1 LGHNA and CDR2 YSLEER. This CDR3 is built from 15 residues. The CDR3 DNA reads TGCGCCAGCAGCCAATCAGCGGGAGTAAGCATTGAGCAGTTCTTC. Its translation: CASSQSAGVSIEQFF.

The CDR3 bases are TGTGCCAGCAGCTCCGGTCTAACAGGGCCCTACAATGAGCAGTTCTTC. Translated, it gives CASSSGLTGPYNEQFF. The V and J genes are TRBV7-3 and TRBJ2-1, with a weak D call TRBD1 (6 bases). CDR1 SGHTA and CDR2 FQGTGA come from the germline V gene. V was clipped by 4 bases and J by 2 bases, with 15 bases between them. The CDR3 runs 16 residues.

This clone was counted a single time. The chain recombines TRBV5-4 with TRBJ1-5; unclear D gene. The CDR3 is made up of 16 amino acids. CDR1 and CDR2 (germline): SGHNT, YYREEE (reference sequence). Trimming removed 3 bases from V and 0 bases from J, with 13 bases in between. CDR3 residues: CASSYVQRYSNQPQHF. DNA for the CDR3: TGTGCCAGCAGCTATGTTCAGCGCTATAGCAATCAGCCCCAGCATTTT.

This chain connects TRBV11-3 to TRBJ2-6; 9 bases are a match to TRBD1. V dropped 5 bases and J dropped 4; count of bases not matched to a gene: 9. Germline V gene lookup returns CDR1 SGHNT and CDR2 YENEEA. The CDR3 runs 17 residues. In DNA form, the CDR3 reads TGTGCCAGCAGCCCAGGGACAGGGATGCGAGGGGCCAACGTCCTGACTTTC. This gives the protein CASSPGTGMRGANVLTF.

The chain uses TRBV5-5 and TRBJ1-1; the D is unclear. The V gene's germline CDR1 is SGHKS and CDR2 YYEKEE (reference sequence). This CDR3 has 16 amino acids. V was clipped by 3 bases and J by 1 base, with 16 bases between them. The CDR3 region is CASSSIEGSQNTEAFF. The CDR3 bases are TGTGCCAGCAGCTCGATTGAGGGATCCCAGAACACTGAAGCTTTCTTT.

J is TRBJ2-7 and V is TRBV27; weak D call: TRBD1 (5 bases). Trimming shortened V by 6 bases and J by 0 bases, and 12 bases separated the two germline ends. This CDR3 is 14 amino acids long. CDR1 MNHEY and CDR2 SMNVEV come from the germline V gene (reference sequence). In DNA form, the CDR3 reads TGTGCCAGCAGCCTGACAGTTAGCTCCTACGAGCAGTACTTC. It yields the protein CASSLTVSSYEQYF.

The CDR3 sequence: CASSPRTSGGSYEQYF. DNA for the CDR3: TGTGCCAGCAGCCCCCGGACTAGCGGGGGCTCCTACGAGCAGTACTTC. The V and J genes are TRBV4-2 and TRBJ2-7; 13 nucleotides align to TRBD2. Germline-derived CDR1 and CDR2 are LGHNA and YNFKEQ. The CDR3 is 16 amino acids. V was pared by 4 bases and J by 0 bases, with 3 bases of the junction left unmatched.

There are a few counts of this clone. The chain carries TRBV11-2 and TRBJ1-1; 10 nucleotides line up with TRBD1. This CDR3 has 17 amino acids. Germline CDR1 is SGHAT and CDR2 is FQNNGV. The V and J ends lost 5 bases and 0 bases, in that order; junction bases with no gene match: 9. In DNA form, the CDR3 reads TGTGCCAGCAGCGAGCGGGACAGGGGAATCCTGAACACTGAAGCTTTCTTT. It codes for CASSERDRGILNTEAFF.

V usage is TRBV6-5 and J usage is TRBJ1-2, with D unclear. V was cut by 0 bases and J by 8 bases, with 7 bases left in between. Germline CDR1 MNHEY, CDR2 SVGAGI. The CDR3 is 12 residues long. The DNA for the CDR3 is TGTGCCAGCAGTTACTCGAGAGGGGGCTACACCTTC. Translated: CASSYSRGGYTF.

The gene calls are TRBV7-9 and TRBJ1-5, with D tentatively TRBD1 (6 bases). CDR1 SEHNR and CDR2 FQNEAQ come from the germline V gene (reference sequence). Trimming took 4 bases from V and 2 from J, leaving 9 bases between them. CDR3 length: 14 residues. The CDR3 DNA sequence: TGTGCCAGCAGCTCGGACAGAGGCAATCAGCCCCAGCATTTT. This sequence encodes CASSSDRGNQPQHF. Filled out from reference TRBV7-9 and TRBJ1-5, the complete variable domain reads DTGVSQNPRHKITKRGQNVTFRCDPISEHNRLYWYRQTLGQGPEFLTYFQNEAQLEKSRLLSDRFSAERPKGSFSTLEIQRTEQGDSAMYLCASSSDRGNQPQHFGDGTRLSIL.

V is TRBV10-2 and J is TRBJ1-1, with D unresolved. Trimming pared 0 bases from V and 0 bases from J, leaving 8 bases between. The germline V gene has CDR1 WSHSY and CDR2 SAAADI. The CDR3 loop spans 15 amino acids. CDR3 bases: TGCGCCAGCAGTGAGTCGAGACAATTGAACACTGAAGCTTTCTTT. Protein product: CASSESRQLNTEAFF.

The chain uses TRBV4-2 and TRBJ2-7; D not certain. Trimming pared 0 bases from V and 2 bases from J, leaving 11 bases between. Germline lookup yields CDR1 LGHNA and CDR2 YNFKEQ. CDR3 size: 15 residues. DNA for the CDR3: TGTGCCAGCAGCCAAGATTGGCTAGAGCCCTACGAGCAGTACTTC. Translated: CASSQDWLEPYEQYF.

The chain links TRBV5-4 to TRBJ2-7, with D unclear. This CDR3 spans 14 amino acids. Germline V gives CDR1 SGHNT, CDR2 YYREEE (reference sequence). V was pared by 4 bases and J by 1 base, with 12 bases between. The chain's CDR3 is CASSPGYSSYEQYF. DNA for the CDR3: TGTGCCAGCAGCCCCGGCTACAGTTCCTACGAGCAGTACTTC.

The genes are TRBV7-2 and TRBJ1-1; no definite D call. Germline CDR1 reads SGHTA; CDR2 reads FQGNSA. The CDR3 contains 15 residues. V was pared by 1 base and J by 0 bases, with 9 bases between. The DNA for the CDR3 is TGTGCCAGCAGCTTAGGACTCTCCATGAACACTGAAGCTTTCTTT. Its translation is CASSLGLSMNTEAFF. The whole variable domain, filled in from reference TRBV7-2 and TRBJ1-1, reads GAGVSQSPSNKVTEKGKDVELRCDPISGHTALYWYRQSLGQGLEFLIYFQGNSAPDKSGLPSDRFSAERTGGSVSTLTIQRTQQEDSAVYLCASSLGLSMNTEAFFGQGTRLTVV.

In its sample, this clone was seen once. The V and J genes are TRBV5-8 and TRBJ1-2, with 10 bases that match TRBD1. The V segment lost 4 bases and the J segment 4 bases; nucleotides outside the gene matches: 4. Germline V gene sequence: CDR1 SGHTS, CDR2 YDEGEE. This CDR3 comprises 14 residues. The CDR3 DNA sequence: TGTGCCAGCAGCCCCGGGGACAGGGGCTATGGCTACACCTTC. Its translation: CASSPGDRGYGYTF.

The genes are TRBV18 and TRBJ1-1; 10 bases line up with TRBD1. The germline CDR1 and CDR2 sequences are KGHSH and LQKENI. Trimming removed 5 bases from V and 1 base from J; junction bases left unmatched: 4. The CDR3 runs 15 residues. The chain's CDR3 is CASSFRQGANTEAFF. The DNA of the CDR3 is TGTGCCAGCTCATTTAGACAGGGGGCGAACACTGAAGCTTTCTTT.

V is TRBV5-5 and J is TRBJ1-5, with 8 positions matching TRBD1. Trimming cost V 0 bases and J 5 bases; bases outside gene matches: 10. Germline V gene lookup returns CDR1 SGHKS and CDR2 YYEKEE (reference sequence). CDR3 length equals 17 residues. CDR3 in amino acids: CASSLAMGVTGDQPQHF. CDR3 sequence (DNA): TGTGCCAGCAGCTTGGCCATGGGAGTGACAGGGGATCAGCCCCAGCATTTT.

CDR3 coding DNA: TGTGCCAGCAGCGTAAACACCGCAACTAATGAAAAACTGTTTTTT. It specifies CASSVNTATNEKLFF. The chain has TRBV9 and TRBJ1-4; D is unresolved. The CDR3 is 15 residues long. The V gene lost 1 base and the J gene lost 0 bases, with 7 bases spanning the gap. Germline-derived CDR1 and CDR2 are SGDLS and YYNGEE. Drawing the rest from reference TRBV9 and TRBJ1-4, the complete variable domain is DSGVTQTPKHLITATGQRVTLRCSPRSGDLSVYWYQQSLDQGLQFLIQYYNGEERAKGNILERFSAQQFPDLHSELNLSSLELGDSALYFCASSVNTATNEKLFFGSGTQLSVL.

This chain links TRBV25-1 with TRBJ1-4, with D possibly matching TRBD1 (6 bases). V was pared by 2 bases and J by 3 bases, with 16 bases between. This CDR3 region has 17 residues. Per germline, CDR1 MGHDK and CDR2 SYGVNS. The CDR3: CASSEPPQGISNEKLFF. CDR3 nucleotides: TGTGCCAGCAGTGAACCCCCACAGGGCATCTCTAATGAAAAACTGTTTTTT.

The chain recombines TRBV30 with TRBJ2-1, with D possibly being TRBD2 (6 bases). The V end lost 2 bases, the J end lost 4 bases, and 12 bases lay between the germline ends. The CDR3 extends over 14 amino acids. CDR1 GTSNPN and CDR2 SVGIG come from the germline V gene (reference sequence). Here the CDR3 reads CAWSTLREYNEQFF. In DNA form, the CDR3 reads TGTGCCTGGAGTACTCTGCGGGAATACAATGAGCAGTTCTTC.

The genes are TRBV15 and TRBJ1-1; D remains ambiguous. This CDR3 comprises 16 residues. CDR1 and CDR2 from the germline V gene are LNHNV and YYDKDF (reference sequence). V lost 4 bases, J lost 6 bases, and 21 bases lay in between. The CDR3 coding sequence is TGTGCCACCAGCAAGGCTAAATCGGAGGGTTCGGCTGAAGCTTTCTTT. This codes for CATSKAKSEGSAEAFF. Complete variable domain (other parts from reference TRBV15 and TRBJ1-1): DAMVIQNPRYQVTQFGKPVTLSCSQTLNHNVMYWYQQKSSQAPKLLFHYYDKDFNNEADTPDNFQSRRPNTSFCFLDIRSPGLGDTAMYLCATSKAKSEGSAEAFFGQGTRLTVV.

This sequence joins TRBV19 and TRBJ2-3; 12 bases match TRBD1. With 2 bases clipped from V and 6 bases from J, the junction kept 6 bases outside the gene matches. The CDR3 loop spans 16 amino acids. Germline lookup yields CDR1 LNHDA and CDR2 SQIVND (reference sequence). This chain's CDR3 is CASSIRGQGARDTQYF. The CDR3 nucleotides read TGTGCCAGTAGTATAAGGGGACAGGGGGCTCGGGATACGCAGTATTTT.

The chain combines TRBV5-1 with TRBJ2-3; 9 bases are shared with TRBD1. Germline assignment: CDR1 SGHRS and CDR2 YFSETQ. The CDR3 extends over 15 amino acids. The V and J ends lost 1 base and 5 bases, in that order; junction bases with no gene match: 5. The CDR3 sequence is CASSLTGGWEDTQYF. The CDR3 coding sequence is TGCGCCAGCAGCTTGACAGGGGGCTGGGAAGATACGCAGTATTTT.

The CDR3 DNA reads as TGTGCCAGCTCACCATTGGGACAGGGGACGAATGAGCAGTACTTC. It codes for CASSPLGQGTNEQYF. V and J are TRBV18 and TRBJ2-7, with TRBD1 matching over 10 bases. Germline-derived CDR1 and CDR2 are KGHSH and LQKENI. This CDR3 is built from 15 residues. V was pared by 2 bases and J by 7 bases, with 8 bases of the junction left unmatched.